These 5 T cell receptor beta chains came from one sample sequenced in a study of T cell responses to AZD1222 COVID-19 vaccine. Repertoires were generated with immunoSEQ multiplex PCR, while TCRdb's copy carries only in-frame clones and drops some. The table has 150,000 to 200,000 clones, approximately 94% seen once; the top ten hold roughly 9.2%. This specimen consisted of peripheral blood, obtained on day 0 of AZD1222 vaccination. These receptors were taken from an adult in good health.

The CDR3 nucleotides read TGTGCCAGTAGTTATACAATCCAAGAGACCCAGTACTTC. As protein: CASSYTIQETQYF. The V call is TRBV19, the J call TRBJ2-5, with D hard to call. CDR1 is LNHDA and CDR2 is SQIVND in the germline V gene (reference sequence). V was pared by 5 bases and J by 1 base, with 8 bases between. The CDR3 totals 13 residues. Combining the CDR3 with reference TRBV19 and TRBJ2-5 gives the whole variable domain DGGITQSPKYLFRKEGQNVTLSCEQNLNHDAMYWYRQDPGQGLRLIYYSQIVNDFQKGDIAEGYSVSREKKESFPLTVTSAQKNPTAFYLCASSYTIQETQYFGPGTRLLVL.

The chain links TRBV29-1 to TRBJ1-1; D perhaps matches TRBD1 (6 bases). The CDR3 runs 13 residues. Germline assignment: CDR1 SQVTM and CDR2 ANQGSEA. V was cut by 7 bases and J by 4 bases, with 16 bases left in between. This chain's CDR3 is CSGRTGLGTEAFF. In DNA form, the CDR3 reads TGCAGCGGAAGAACAGGGTTGGGCACTGAAGCTTTCTTT.

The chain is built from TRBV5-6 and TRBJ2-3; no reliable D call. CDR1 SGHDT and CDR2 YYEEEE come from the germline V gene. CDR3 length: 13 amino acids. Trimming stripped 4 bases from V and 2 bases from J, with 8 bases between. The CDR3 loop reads CASSPTTTDTQYF. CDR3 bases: TGTGCCAGCAGCCCAACCACCACAGATACGCAGTATTTT.

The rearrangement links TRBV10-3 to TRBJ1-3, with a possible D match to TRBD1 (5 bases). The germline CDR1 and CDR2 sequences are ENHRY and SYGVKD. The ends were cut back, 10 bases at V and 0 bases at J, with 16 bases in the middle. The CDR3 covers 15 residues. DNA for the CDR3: TGTGCCACGGAACCGGGACGGACCTCTGGAAACACCATATATTTT. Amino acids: CATEPGRTSGNTIYF.

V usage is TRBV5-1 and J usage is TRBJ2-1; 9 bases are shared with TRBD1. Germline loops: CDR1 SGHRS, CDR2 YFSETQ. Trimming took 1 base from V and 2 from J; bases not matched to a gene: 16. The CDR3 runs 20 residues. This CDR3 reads CASSLRRGQGRSLTYNEQFF. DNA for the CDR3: TGCGCCAGCAGCTTGAGGCGAGGACAGGGGCGATCCCTTACCTACAATGAGCAGTTCTTC.